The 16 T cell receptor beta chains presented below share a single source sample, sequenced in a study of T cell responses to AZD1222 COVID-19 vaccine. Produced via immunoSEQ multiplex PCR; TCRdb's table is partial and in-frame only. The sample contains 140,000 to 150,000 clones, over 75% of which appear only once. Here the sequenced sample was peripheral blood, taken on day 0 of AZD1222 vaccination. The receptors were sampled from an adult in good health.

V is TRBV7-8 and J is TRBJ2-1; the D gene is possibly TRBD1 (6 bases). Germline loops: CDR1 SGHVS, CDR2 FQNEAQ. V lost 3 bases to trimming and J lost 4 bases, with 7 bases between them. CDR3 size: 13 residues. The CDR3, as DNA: TGTGCCAGCAGCTTGGACAGTTACAATGAGCAGTTCTTC. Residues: CASSLDSYNEQFF.

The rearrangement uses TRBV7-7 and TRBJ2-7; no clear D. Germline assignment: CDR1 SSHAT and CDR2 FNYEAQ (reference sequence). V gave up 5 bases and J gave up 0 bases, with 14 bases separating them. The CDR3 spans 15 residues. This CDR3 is CASSPGPGGSYEQYF. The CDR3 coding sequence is TGTGCCAGCAGCCCTGGCCCGGGCGGCTCCTACGAGCAGTACTTC. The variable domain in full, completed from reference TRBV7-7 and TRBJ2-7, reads GAGVSQSPRYKVTKRGQDVTLRCDPISSHATLYWYQQALGQGPEFLTYFNYEAQPDKSGLPSDRFSAERPEGSISTLTIQRTEQRDSAMYRCASSPGPGGSYEQYFGPGTRLTVT.

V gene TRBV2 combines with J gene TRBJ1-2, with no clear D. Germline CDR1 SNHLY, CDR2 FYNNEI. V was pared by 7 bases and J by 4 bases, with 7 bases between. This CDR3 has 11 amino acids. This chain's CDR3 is CASKAAYGYTF. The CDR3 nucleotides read TGTGCCAGCAAGGCAGCCTATGGCTACACCTTC.

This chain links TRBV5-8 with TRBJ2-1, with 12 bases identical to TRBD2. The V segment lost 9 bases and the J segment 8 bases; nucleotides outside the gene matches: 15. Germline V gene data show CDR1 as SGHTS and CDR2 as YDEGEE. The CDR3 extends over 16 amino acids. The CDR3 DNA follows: TGTGCCACCTCCCAGGGCTGGACTAGCGGGGAGGATGAGCAGTTCTTC. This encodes CATSQGWTSGEDEQFF.

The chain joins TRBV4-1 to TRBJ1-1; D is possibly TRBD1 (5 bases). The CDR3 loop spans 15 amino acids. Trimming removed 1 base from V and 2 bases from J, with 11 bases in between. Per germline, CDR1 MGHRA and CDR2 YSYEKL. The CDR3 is CASSQGRDPNTEAFF. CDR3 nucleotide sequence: TGCGCCAGCAGCCAAGGCCGGGACCCAAACACTGAAGCTTTCTTT.

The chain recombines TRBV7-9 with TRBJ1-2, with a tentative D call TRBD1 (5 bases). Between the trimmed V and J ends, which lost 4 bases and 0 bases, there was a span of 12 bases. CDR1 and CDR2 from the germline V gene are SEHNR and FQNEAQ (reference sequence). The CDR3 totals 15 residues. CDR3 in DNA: TGTGCCAGCAGCTCCCTCAGGGACGCTAACTATGGCTACACCTTC. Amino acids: CASSSLRDANYGYTF. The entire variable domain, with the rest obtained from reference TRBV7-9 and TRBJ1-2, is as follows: DTGVSQNPRHKITKRGQNVTFRCDPISEHNRLYWYRQTLGQGPEFLTYFQNEAQLEKSRLLSDRFSAERPKGSFSTLEIQRTEQGDSAMYLCASSSLRDANYGYTFGSGTRLTVV.

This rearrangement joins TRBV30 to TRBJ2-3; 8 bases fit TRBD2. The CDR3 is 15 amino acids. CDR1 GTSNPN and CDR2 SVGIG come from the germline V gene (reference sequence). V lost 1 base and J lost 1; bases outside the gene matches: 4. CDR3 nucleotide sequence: TGTGCCTGGAGTGGAGATAGCGGGGGCACAGATACGCAGTATTTT. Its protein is CAWSGDSGGTDTQYF.

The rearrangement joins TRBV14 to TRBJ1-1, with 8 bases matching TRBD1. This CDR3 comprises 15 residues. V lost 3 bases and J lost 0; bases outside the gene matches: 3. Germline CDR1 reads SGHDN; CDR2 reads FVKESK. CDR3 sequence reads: CASSQGQAMNTEAFF. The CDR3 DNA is TGTGCCAGCAGCCAGGGACAGGCTATGAACACTGAAGCTTTCTTT.

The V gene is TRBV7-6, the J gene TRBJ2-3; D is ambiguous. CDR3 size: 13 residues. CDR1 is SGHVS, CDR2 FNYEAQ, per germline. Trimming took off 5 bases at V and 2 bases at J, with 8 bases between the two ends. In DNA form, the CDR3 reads TGTGCCAGCAGCATGGGTCCCACAGATACGCAGTATTTT. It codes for CASSMGPTDTQYF.

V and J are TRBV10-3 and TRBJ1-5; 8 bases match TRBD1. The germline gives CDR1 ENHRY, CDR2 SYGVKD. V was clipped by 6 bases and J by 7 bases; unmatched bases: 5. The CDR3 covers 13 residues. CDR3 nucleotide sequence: TGTGCCATCAGACAGGGGGTTGGGCAGCCCCAGCATTTT. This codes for CAIRQGVGQPQHF.

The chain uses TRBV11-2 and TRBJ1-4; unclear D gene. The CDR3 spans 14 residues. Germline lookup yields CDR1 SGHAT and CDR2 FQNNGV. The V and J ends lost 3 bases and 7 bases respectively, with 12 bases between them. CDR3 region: CASSLRRLSEKLFF. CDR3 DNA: TGTGCCAGCAGCTTGAGGCGCCTCAGTGAAAAACTGTTTTTT.

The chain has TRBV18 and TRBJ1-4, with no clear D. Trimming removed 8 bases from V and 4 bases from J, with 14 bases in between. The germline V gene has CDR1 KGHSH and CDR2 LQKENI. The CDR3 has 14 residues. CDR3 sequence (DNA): TGTGCCAGCGCCGGAGGACTGAGTAATGAAAAACTGTTTTTT. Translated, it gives CASAGGLSNEKLFF.

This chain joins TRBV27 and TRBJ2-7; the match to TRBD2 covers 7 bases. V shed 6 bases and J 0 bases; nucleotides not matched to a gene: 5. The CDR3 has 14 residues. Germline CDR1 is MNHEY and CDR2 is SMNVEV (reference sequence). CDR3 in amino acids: CASSPAGSSYEQYF. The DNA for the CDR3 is TGTGCCAGCAGCCCAGCGGGGAGCTCCTACGAGCAGTACTTC.

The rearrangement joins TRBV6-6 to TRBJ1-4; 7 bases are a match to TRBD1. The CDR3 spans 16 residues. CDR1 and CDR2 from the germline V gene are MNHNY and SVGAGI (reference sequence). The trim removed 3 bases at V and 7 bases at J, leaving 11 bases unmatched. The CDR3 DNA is TGTGCCAGCAGTTATTTCCGCGGGACAGCGATTGAAAAACTGTTTTTT. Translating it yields CASSYFRGTAIEKLFF.

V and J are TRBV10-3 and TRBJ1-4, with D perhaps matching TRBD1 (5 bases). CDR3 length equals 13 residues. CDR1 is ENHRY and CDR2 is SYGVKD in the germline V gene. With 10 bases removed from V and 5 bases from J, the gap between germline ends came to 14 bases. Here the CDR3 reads CATRARENEKLFF. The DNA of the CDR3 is TGTGCCACCAGGGCAAGGGAAAATGAAAAACTGTTTTTT.

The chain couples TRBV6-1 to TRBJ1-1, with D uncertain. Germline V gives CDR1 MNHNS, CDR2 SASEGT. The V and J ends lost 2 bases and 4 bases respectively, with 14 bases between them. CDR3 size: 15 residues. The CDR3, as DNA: TGTGCCAGCAGTGAATTGGCCCAGAGGAGCACTGAAGCTTTCTTT. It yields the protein CASSELAQRSTEAFF.